The 28 T cell receptor beta chains given below trace back to one sample, sequenced in a study of vaccination and CD4 T cells after COVID-19. The treatment: roughly 11-day PBMC culture with coronavirus spike peptide pools or control peptides (ViraFEST assay). The antigens these receptors bind are not known. At the Johns Hopkins FTIC core, DNA taken from cultured CD4+ T cells was sequenced by way of the Oncomine TCR Beta short-read assay. A single record per CDR3 protein comes from TCRdb applying MiXCR to the PCR reads. The sample comprises 15,000 to 16,000 distinct CDR3 sequences, 65% to 85% of which are singletons, and about 4.6% rests with the top ten. Sequencing was carried out using CD4+ T cells from blood, cultured in vitro. Receptors originate from a human donor who had recovered from COVID-19.

The rearrangement links TRBV6-1 to TRBJ2-1, with D possibly called TRBD1 or TRBD2 (5 bases each). Between the trimmed V and J ends, which lost 7 bases and 0 bases, there was a span of 16 bases. CDR1 and CDR2 from the germline V gene are MNHNS and SASEGT. This CDR3 spans 16 amino acids. CDR3 coding DNA: TGTGCCAGCATGAAACGGGGACCTGGCTCCTACAATGAGCAGTTCTTC. Its translation: CASMKRGPGSYNEQFF.

J is TRBJ2-5 and V is TRBV20-1; D is ambiguous. CDR1 is DFQATT and CDR2 is SNEGSKA in the germline V gene (reference sequence). The CDR3 has 12 amino acids. Trimming removed 6 bases at V and 3 bases at J, with 11 bases between. CDR3 in DNA: TGCAGTGCAGTCGGGCACGAAGAGACCCAGTACTTC. Amino acids: CSAVGHEETQYF.

The table lists this clonotype with a count of one. The V gene is TRBV20-1, the J gene TRBJ1-6, with 11 bases identical to TRBD1. V was clipped by 3 bases and J by 9 bases; unmatched bases: 7. There are 15 residues in the CDR3. Looked up from germline, CDR1 is DFQATT and CDR2 is SNEGSKA (reference sequence). CDR3 in DNA: TGCAGTGCTAGGACAGGGACAGGGGGATTTTCACCCCTCCACTTT. It specifies CSARTGTGGFSPLHF.

The chain is built from TRBV5-4 and TRBJ1-1; D might be TRBD1 (6 bases). The CDR3 extends over 12 amino acids. V shed 4 bases and J shed 5 bases, with 9 bases lying between them. The germline gives CDR1 SGHNT, CDR2 YYREEE (reference sequence). The CDR3 here is CASSPQGTEAFF. For the CDR3, the DNA is TGTGCCAGCAGCCCCCAGGGGACTGAAGCTTTCTTT.

This chain uses TRBV7-2 with TRBJ1-6, with TRBD1 identical over 7 bases. V was pared by 5 bases and J by 0 bases, with 7 bases of the junction left unmatched. Per germline, CDR1 SGHTA and CDR2 FQGNSA. This CDR3 spans 17 amino acids. The CDR3 region is CASSEPGQSSYNSPLHF. DNA of the CDR3: TGTGCCAGCAGCGAGCCGGGACAGAGCTCCTATAATTCACCCCTCCACTTT.

This chain connects TRBV4-1 to TRBJ1-3; perhaps TRBD1 as D (5 bases). This CDR3 is built from 17 residues. The V and J ends lost 0 bases and 0 bases respectively, with 12 bases between them. Germline V gene sequence: CDR1 MGHRA, CDR2 YSYEKL. The CDR3 spells CASSQDTGRASGNTIYF. CDR3 in DNA: TGCGCCAGCAGCCAAGATACGGGCAGGGCCTCTGGAAACACCATATATTTT.

The V gene is TRBV7-9, the J gene TRBJ1-1; D not resolved. The CDR3 has 13 residues. V shed 0 bases and J shed 4 bases, with 6 bases lying between them. Germline values: CDR1 SEHNR, CDR2 FQNEAQ (reference sequence). CDR3 DNA: TGTGCCAGCAGCTTAGCGACGGTCACTGAAGCTTTCTTT. Its protein is CASSLATVTEAFF. The variable domain in full, with the rest retrieved from reference TRBV7-9 and TRBJ1-1, is DTGVSQNPRHKITKRGQNVTFRCDPISEHNRLYWYRQTLGQGPEFLTYFQNEAQLEKSRLLSDRFSAERPKGSFSTLEIQRTEQGDSAMYLCASSLATVTEAFFGQGTRLTVV.

This rearrangement joins TRBV6-1 to TRBJ1-1, with a possible D match to TRBD1 (5 bases). CDR1 and CDR2 from the germline V gene are MNHNS and SASEGT. This CDR3 has 14 residues. The V end was cut by 11 bases, the J end by 4 bases, with 20 bases between. The CDR3 is CAGQSDYQGTEAFF. For the CDR3, the DNA is TGTGCCGGGCAATCAGACTATCAGGGCACTGAAGCTTTCTTT.

This clonotype has only a few counts. The genes are TRBV10-2 and TRBJ1-1; D might be TRBD1 (5 bases). This CDR3 is 12 amino acids long. Deletions cut 8 bases from V and 3 bases from J, with 10 bases between. The germline V gene encodes CDR1 WSHSY and CDR2 SAAADI. CDR3: CASGGGYTEAFF. The CDR3 DNA is TGCGCCAGCGGCGGGGGGTACACTGAAGCTTTCTTT.

The chain joins TRBV10-3 to TRBJ2-5, with 7 positions matching TRBD2. CDR3 length equals 16 residues. V lost 1 base and J lost 4; bases outside the gene matches: 9. CDR1 and CDR2 from the germline V gene are ENHRY and SYGVKD. DNA for the CDR3: TGTGCCATCAGTGAGTTCGGCGGGAGTGGTCGAGAGACCCAGTACTTC. Translating it yields CAISEFGGSGRETQYF.

The table lists this clonotype with a few counts. This chain joins TRBV7-9 and TRBJ1-1; no reliable D call. This CDR3 spans 16 amino acids. The germline V gene has CDR1 SEHNR and CDR2 FQNEAQ (reference sequence). Trimming shortened V by 5 bases and J by 2 bases, and 18 bases separated the two germline ends. CDR3 DNA: TGTGCCAGCAGCCCACAAACGGGCGCAGTCAACACTGAAGCTTTCTTT. This translates into CASSPQTGAVNTEAFF.

The CDR3 loop is CSARTAGWLFYGYTF. In DNA form, the CDR3 reads TGCAGTGCTAGGACCGCGGGCTGGTTATTCTATGGCTACACCTTC. The rearrangement uses TRBV20-1 and TRBJ1-2; D uncertain. V was clipped by 3 bases and J by 4 bases, with 18 bases between them. This CDR3 has 15 residues. Germline CDR1 is DFQATT and CDR2 is SNEGSKA (reference sequence).

In its sample, this clonotype was seen a few times. The CDR3 nucleotides read TGTGCCAGCAGCTTAGGGCAGGGGGCATTCTATGGCTACACCTTC. Protein: CASSLGQGAFYGYTF. The V gene is TRBV7-8, the J gene TRBJ1-2; 8 bases are a match to TRBD1. The CDR3 loop spans 15 amino acids. V was clipped by 1 base and J by 4 bases; unmatched bases: 5. In germline, CDR1 is SGHVS, CDR2 FQNEAQ.

This chain links TRBV30 with TRBJ1-6, with 7 positions matching TRBD1. The trim removed 2 bases at V and 14 bases at J, leaving 18 bases unmatched. Germline V CDR1 and CDR2: GTSNPN, SVGIG (reference sequence). This CDR3 has 16 amino acids. DNA of the CDR3: TGTGCCTGGAGTTTAACCGGCGGGACAGCCTTTGGGACCCTCCACTTT. Translated: CAWSLTGGTAFGTLHF.

The CDR3 DNA reads as TGTGCCACCAGCAGGCCGGGACAGGGGGCCGTTGAAGCTTTCTTT. Its protein is CATSRPGQGAVEAFF. V gene TRBV15 combines with J gene TRBJ1-1, with TRBD1 matching over 12 bases. The V gene's germline CDR1 is LNHNV and CDR2 YYDKDF (reference sequence). After removal of 3 bases from V and 7 bases from J, the junction contained 6 bases not matched to a gene. The CDR3 sequence is 15 residues long. Combining the CDR3 with reference TRBV15 and TRBJ1-1 gives the whole variable domain DAMVIQNPRYQVTQFGKPVTLSCSQTLNHNVMYWYQQKSSQAPKLLFHYYDKDFNNEADTPDNFQSRRPNTSFCFLDIRSPGLGDTAMYLCATSRPGQGAVEAFFGQGTRLTVV.

V gene TRBV28 combines with J gene TRBJ1-2; possible D gene TRBD1, 6 bases. Trimming removed 1 base at V and 7 bases at J, with 13 bases between. The germline V gene has CDR1 MDHEN and CDR2 SYDVKM. This CDR3 is built from 14 residues. The CDR3 reads CASSLSGGSGGYTF. The CDR3 bases are TGTGCCAGCAGTTTATCCGGGGGCTCGGGTGGCTACACCTTC.

The rearrangement joins TRBV27 to TRBJ2-5; 8 bases are shared with TRBD2. Germline values: CDR1 MNHEY, CDR2 SMNVEV (reference sequence). This CDR3 contains 14 residues. With 7 bases clipped from V and 2 bases from J, the junction kept 6 bases outside the gene matches. The CDR3 DNA is TGTGCCAGCACCTCCGGGGGGGGTCAAGAGACCCAGTACTTC. Its protein product is CASTSGGGQETQYF.

This clonotype was seen more than once but under ten times. V and J are TRBV30 and TRBJ2-3; the D gene is possibly TRBD2 (6 bases). The CDR3 is made up of 15 amino acids. The V gene's germline CDR1 is GTSNPN and CDR2 SVGIG (reference sequence). Trimming removed 1 base from V and 4 bases from J, with 15 bases in between. This chain's CDR3 is CAWSGVAALSDTQYF. Written as DNA, the CDR3 is TGTGCCTGGAGTGGAGTAGCGGCCCTTTCAGATACGCAGTATTTT.

The chain joins TRBV6-1 to TRBJ2-7; the D gene is possibly TRBD2 (5 bases). The CDR3 is made up of 11 amino acids. CDR1 MNHNS and CDR2 SASEGT come from the germline V gene. Trimming stripped 3 bases from V and 9 bases from J, with 9 bases between. The CDR3 bases are TGTGCCAGCAGTGAGAACGGAGGGCAGTACTTC. This codes for CASSENGGQYF.

This chain links TRBV20-1 with TRBJ2-1; 14 positions agree with TRBD2. Germline V gene data show CDR1 as DFQATT and CDR2 as SNEGSKA (reference sequence). The CDR3 extends over 15 amino acids. V was pared by 5 bases and J by 7 bases, with 7 bases of the junction left unmatched. The CDR3 region has the DNA TGCAGTGCTCTCCGACTAGCGGGAGGGAGGAATGAGCAGTTCTTC. Amino acid sequence: CSALRLAGGRNEQFF.

This clonotype was picked up a small number of times. The V gene is TRBV5-1, the J gene TRBJ2-2; 9 bases align to TRBD2. This CDR3 is built from 15 residues. The germline V gene has CDR1 SGHRS and CDR2 YFSETQ. V dropped 4 bases and J dropped 6; count of bases not matched to a gene: 7. The CDR3 region has the DNA TGCGCCAGCAGCCAGTGGACTAGCGATTCCGGGGAGCTGTTTTTT. This codes for CASSQWTSDSGELFF.

The chain is built from TRBV2 and TRBJ2-2; TRBD2 might be the D (5 bases). The CDR3 has 15 amino acids. Germline loops: CDR1 SNHLY, CDR2 FYNNEI. Trimming shortened V by 2 bases and J by 5 bases, and 12 bases separated the two germline ends. CDR3 loop: CASSENPRRTGELFF. The CDR3 DNA reads TGTGCCAGCAGTGAAAACCCCCGGAGGACCGGGGAGCTGTTTTTT.

The chain is built from TRBV20-1 and TRBJ2-7; TRBD2 aligns across 7 bases. The J call may be mistaken, given a closer DNA end match to TRBJ2-5. The CDR3 is made up of 12 amino acids. Germline V lookup: CDR1 DFQATT, CDR2 SNEGSKA (reference sequence). This CDR3 is CSAPLGRGTQYF. The CDR3 DNA follows: TGCAGTGCCCCCCTGGGGAGGGGGACCCAGTACTTC.

This chain joins TRBV20-1 and TRBJ2-7; the D is unclear. Germline V gene sequence: CDR1 DFQATT, CDR2 SNEGSKA (reference sequence). Deletions cut 0 bases from V and 4 bases from J, with 16 bases between. The CDR3 has 15 amino acids. The CDR3 region is CSARDPQALDYEQYF. CDR3 coding DNA: TGCAGTGCTAGAGACCCCCAGGCCCTGGATTACGAGCAGTACTTC.

This sequence joins TRBV2 and TRBJ1-5; the D gene is possibly TRBD1 (5 bases). The CDR3 sequence is 14 residues long. Germline lookup yields CDR1 SNHLY and CDR2 FYNNEI. The V and J ends lost 6 bases and 4 bases respectively, with 13 bases between them. The CDR3 nucleotides are TGTGCCAGCAGGGACCAGGGTCGGAATCAGCCCCAGCATTTT. Protein sequence: CASRDQGRNQPQHF.

This clonotype has more than one count but fewer than ten. The chain links TRBV6-5 to TRBJ1-5; tentative D call: TRBD1 (5 bases). V was cut by 2 bases and J by 2 bases, with 10 bases left in between. CDR3 length: 15 residues. Germline V lookup: CDR1 MNHEY, CDR2 SVGAGI. The CDR3, as DNA: TGTGCCAGCAGTTACAAAGGGGCTGGCAATCAGCCCCAGCATTTT. Translation: CASSYKGAGNQPQHF.

In this sample, this clonotype turned up once. The chain links TRBV11-3 to TRBJ1-1, with 7 bases fitting TRBD1. This CDR3 contains 15 residues. After removal of 5 bases from V and 3 bases from J, the junction contained 9 bases not matched to a gene. Germline lookup yields CDR1 SGHNT and CDR2 YENEEA. CDR3 loop: CASSPHRGTDTEAFF. CDR3 sequence (DNA): TGTGCCAGCAGCCCCCACAGGGGTACGGACACTGAAGCTTTCTTT.

The chain is built from TRBV7-2 and TRBJ1-5; D is perhaps TRBD1 (6 bases). This CDR3 comprises 14 residues. The V gene's germline CDR1 is SGHTA and CDR2 FQGNSA. The germline V and J ends were trimmed by 4 bases and 5 bases, with 12 bases remaining between them. Here the CDR3 DNA reads TGTGCCAGCAGCTCCCAGGGGAGTTATCAGCCCCAGCATTTT. This encodes CASSSQGSYQPQHF.